Each of the 18 T cell receptor beta chains below was sequenced from the same sample in a study of graft-versus-host responses after intestinal transplantation. Assay used: immunoSEQ multiplex PCR; TCRdb lists only in-frame clones, some missing. The sample shows 50,000 to 75,000 clones, roughly nine tenths of them seen only once. Intraepithelial and lamina propria lymphocytes were isolated from graft specimens. The sample in question was ileum tissue, obtained approximately 56 weeks after transplant. The source of these receptors is a human patient who received an intestinal transplant, so some T cells may come from the graft donor.

This rearrangement joins TRBV6-5 to TRBJ1-1; 10 bases are a match to TRBD1. The CDR3 loop spans 15 amino acids. Germline V lookup: CDR1 MNHEY, CDR2 SVGAGI. Losses at the gene ends were 5 bases for V and 5 bases for J; bases not matched to a gene: 8. CDR3 protein: CASSVTGQGITEAFF. The CDR3 DNA is TGTGCCAGCAGTGTCACGGGACAGGGGATTACTGAAGCTTTCTTT.

The rearrangement joins TRBV16 to TRBJ2-5; no firm D call. The assigned J gene may be wrong: the sequence end matches TRBJ2-7 better. The CDR3 extends over 13 amino acids. Germline V CDR1 and CDR2: KGHSY, FQNENV. Here the CDR3 reads CASSPGWGYEQYF. CDR3 nucleotide sequence: TGTGCCAGCAGCCCCGGGTGGGGCTACGAGCAGTACTTC.

The CDR3 sequence: CASSGRGGVFFWNSPLHF. DNA of the CDR3: TGTGCCAGCAGTGGACGGGGAGGGGTATTTTTTTGGAATTCACCCCTCCACTTT. The chain employs TRBV6-1 and TRBJ1-6, with a weak D call TRBD1 (5 bases). The CDR3 is 18 residues long. Germline CDR1 reads MNHNS; CDR2 reads SASEGT. The V and J ends lost 4 bases and 7 bases respectively, with 23 bases between them.

V and J are TRBV5-1 and TRBJ2-5; D remains ambiguous. Trimming removed 0 bases from V and 1 base from J, with 7 bases in between. The CDR3 sequence is 14 residues long. Germline V gene lookup returns CDR1 SGHRS and CDR2 YFSETQ. In DNA, the CDR3 is TGCGCCAGCAGCTTGGACAGATTCCAAGAGACCCAGTACTTC. Translating gives CASSLDRFQETQYF.

The rearrangement links TRBV10-1 to TRBJ1-1; tentatively, D is TRBD1 (5 bases). Germline CDR1 is WNHNN and CDR2 is SYGVQD (reference sequence). Trimming left V 8 bases short and J 1 base short, with 14 bases between. This CDR3 is 14 amino acids long. The chain's CDR3 is CASSMGPPNTEAFF. The CDR3 DNA is TGCGCCAGCTCCATGGGACCCCCGAACACTGAAGCTTTCTTT.

The chain couples TRBV10-3 to TRBJ2-7, with D perhaps matching TRBD2 (5 bases). Trimming took off 4 bases at V and 0 bases at J, with 7 bases between the two ends. The germline V gene encodes CDR1 ENHRY and CDR2 SYGVKD. CDR3 length: 13 residues. The CDR3 DNA follows: TGTGCCATCAGTGCGGGGATCTCCTACGAGCAGTACTTC. Amino acid sequence: CAISAGISYEQYF.

This clone has only a few counts. This sequence joins TRBV5-4 and TRBJ1-1, with unresolved D. The CDR3 spans 12 residues. V gave up 3 bases and J gave up 3 bases, with 6 bases separating them. Germline V lookup: CDR1 SGHNT, CDR2 YYREEE (reference sequence). CDR3: CASSYQDTEAFF. The CDR3 DNA reads as TGTGCCAGCAGCTATCAGGACACTGAAGCTTTCTTT.

The genes are TRBV5-1 and TRBJ1-2; the match to TRBD1 covers 7 bases. Germline loops: CDR1 SGHRS, CDR2 YFSETQ. The J segment lost 12 bases and the V segment lost 4 bases, leaving 15 bases of the junction unmatched. CDR3 length equals 14 residues. The CDR3 DNA sequence: TGCGCCAGCAGCCCCGAAACCGGGACAGCAAGACACACCTTC. This gives the protein CASSPETGTARHTF. Full variable domain (missing parts from reference TRBV5-1 and TRBJ1-2): KAGVTQTPRYLIKTRGQQVTLSCSPISGHRSVSWYQQTPGQGLQFLFEYFSETQRNKGNFPGRFSGRQFSNSRSEMNVSTLELGDSALYLCASSPETGTARHTFGSGTRLTVV.

The rearrangement uses TRBV5-3 and TRBJ2-1; 7 bases are shared with TRBD2. TRBV5-3 is given ORF status, its function remaining uncertain. The CDR3 consists of 16 residues. With 2 bases clipped from V and 2 bases from J, the junction kept 7 bases outside the gene matches. This CDR3 is CARSFVRERTYNEQFF. DNA for the CDR3: TGTGCCAGAAGCTTTGTGCGGGAGAGGACCTACAATGAGCAGTTCTTC.

This chain connects TRBV28 to TRBJ2-6; D gene uncertain. CDR3 size: 14 residues. Germline CDR1 and CDR2: MDHEN and SYDVKM. Trimming shortened V by 8 bases and J by 0 bases, and 8 bases separated the two germline ends. As DNA, the CDR3 is TGTGCCAGCTTTGGGGACTCTGGGGCCAACGTCCTGACTTTC. This gives the protein CASFGDSGANVLTF. The complete variable domain, with remaining parts taken from reference TRBV28 and TRBJ2-6, reads DVKVTQSSRYLVKRTGEKVFLECVQDMDHENMFWYRQDPGLGLRLIYFSYDVKMKEKGDIPEGYSVSREKKERFSLILESASTNQTSMYLCASFGDSGANVLTFGAGSRLTVL.

V is TRBV6-5 and J is TRBJ1-2; 8 positions agree with TRBD1. Germline lookup yields CDR1 MNHEY and CDR2 SVGAGI. Unmatched junction bases numbered 4, after V lost 6 bases and J lost 4 bases. This CDR3 has 13 amino acids. The CDR3 sequence is CASRSDRAYGYTF. The CDR3 nucleotides read TGTGCCAGCAGATCGGACAGGGCCTATGGCTACACCTTC.

This clone was seen just once. CDR3 nucleotides: TGTGCCAGCAGTTTGTTAACAGGGGTCGTTCGGGGGACTGAAGCTTTCTTT. This translates into CASSLLTGVVRGTEAFF. J is TRBJ1-1 and V is TRBV28; TRBD1 aligns across 7 bases. The CDR3 loop spans 17 amino acids. V lost 3 bases, J lost 5 bases, and 15 bases stayed unmatched. The germline CDR1 and CDR2 sequences are MDHEN and SYDVKM.

The V gene is TRBV19, the J gene TRBJ2-7, with 8 bases fitting TRBD2. With 6 bases clipped from V and 0 bases from J, the junction kept 10 bases outside the gene matches. CDR1 LNHDA and CDR2 SQIVND come from the germline V gene (reference sequence). This CDR3 has 16 residues. CDR3 nucleotides: TGTGCCAGTAGCACACGGGGGGGATCCGGCTCCTACGAGCAGTACTTC. Amino acids: CASSTRGGSGSYEQYF.

This chain links TRBV5-4 with TRBJ2-5, with TRBD1 matching 7 bases. Germline V gene sequence: CDR1 SGHNT, CDR2 YYREEE (reference sequence). CDR3 length: 14 residues. The V segment lost 5 bases and the J segment 1 base; nucleotides outside the gene matches: 5. The CDR3 DNA is TGTGCCAGCAGACTCGACAGGGCCCAAGAGACCCAGTACTTC. Amino acid sequence: CASRLDRAQETQYF.

The rearrangement uses TRBV25-1 and TRBJ2-2; possible D gene TRBD2, 5 bases. Germline V gene sequence: CDR1 MGHDK, CDR2 SYGVNS. V lost 2 bases, J lost 3 bases, and 7 bases lay in between. This CDR3 region has 14 residues. This CDR3 is CASSEERYTGELFF. CDR3 nucleotide sequence: TGTGCCAGCAGTGAAGAGCGGTACACCGGGGAGCTGTTTTTT.

The rearrangement uses TRBV4-1 and TRBJ1-3, with D hard to call. This CDR3 region has 13 residues. The germline gives CDR1 MGHRA, CDR2 YSYEKL. V lost 2 bases and J 1 base, leaving 3 bases between the germline ends. The CDR3 DNA is TGCGCCAGCAGCCAATGGTCTGGAAACACCATATATTTT. Amino acid sequence: CASSQWSGNTIYF.

The table lists this clone with a count of one. V is TRBV7-3 and J is TRBJ2-1; 7 bases map to TRBD1. This CDR3 comprises 13 residues. The V gene end was trimmed by 5 bases and the J gene end by 7 bases; junction bases not matched to a gene: 5. Germline loops: CDR1 SGHTA, CDR2 FQGTGA. CDR3 sequence: CASSPRRGNEQFF. The CDR3 DNA reads as TGTGCCAGCAGCCCCCGCAGGGGGAATGAGCAGTTCTTC.

The chain couples TRBV29-1 to TRBJ2-7; perhaps D is TRBD1 or TRBD2 (5 bases each). This CDR3 comprises 13 residues. The V end lost 7 bases, the J end lost 3 bases, and 16 bases lay between the germline ends. The germline V gene encodes CDR1 SQVTM and CDR2 ANQGSEA. CDR3 coding DNA: TGCAGCGCCCAAATGGGGACGGTCTACGAGCAGTACTTC. It is translated as CSAQMGTVYEQYF.